The 16 T cell receptor beta chains below come from one sample, sequenced in a study of control samples from healthy donors and cancer patients. Here immunoSEQ multiplex PCR was the method, and the copy in TCRdb shows in-frame clones only, minus some. The sample shows roughly 100,000 clones, around 92% of them seen only once. Sequenced input: blood. Every receptor here comes from a woman in her late teens or twenties in good health.

The rearrangement links TRBV9 to TRBJ1-4, with TRBD1 matching 11 bases. Germline trimming cut 3 bases from V and 6 bases from J; bases unmatched to any gene: 7. CDR1 is SGDLS, CDR2 YYNGEE, per germline. The CDR3 length is 16 residues. CDR3: CASSARTGGADEKLFF. In DNA, the CDR3 is TGTGCCAGCAGCGCCCGGACAGGGGGCGCAGATGAAAAACTGTTTTTT.

The genes are TRBV6-1 and TRBJ1-6; no clear D. The CDR3 length is 12 residues. The ends were cut back, 2 bases at V and 16 bases at J, with 12 bases in the middle. Per the germline V gene, CDR1 is MNHNS and CDR2 is SASEGT. The CDR3 loop is CASSEPTAYLHF. The CDR3 nucleotides read TGTGCCAGCAGTGAACCGACCGCCTATCTCCACTTT.

The chain joins TRBV11-2 to TRBJ2-3; D unresolved. This CDR3 spans 14 amino acids. Germline V gene data show CDR1 as SGHAT and CDR2 as FQNNGV. V was shortened by 3 bases and J by 1 base, with 8 bases between the two germline ends. In DNA, the CDR3 is TGTGCCAGCAGCTTGCTAATAGGCACAGATACGCAGTATTTT. This gives the protein CASSLLIGTDTQYF.

This clone is a singleton in its sample. The chain joins TRBV12-3 or TRBV12-4 to TRBJ1-1; D perhaps matches TRBD1 (6 bases). CDR3 size: 13 residues. V lost 6 bases to trimming and J lost 6 bases, with 14 bases between them. As DNA, the CDR3 is TGTGCCAGCAGCGTGACAGCAGGGGCTGAAGCTTTCTTT. It encodes CASSVTAGAEAFF.

V gene TRBV29-1 combines with J gene TRBJ1-1, with TRBD1 matching 7 bases. V lost 5 bases and J lost 0; bases outside the gene matches: 3. The CDR3 totals 13 residues. Germline V gene data show CDR1 as SQVTM and CDR2 as ANQGSEA. CDR3 DNA: TGCAGCGTTCTGGGACAGCTGAACACTGAAGCTTTCTTT. Amino acids: CSVLGQLNTEAFF.

V gene TRBV9 combines with J gene TRBJ1-5; D gene uncertain. CDR3 length: 15 amino acids. Germline V lookup: CDR1 SGDLS, CDR2 YYNGEE. V was cut by 0 bases and J by 0 bases, with 7 bases left in between. The CDR3 sequence is CASSVERSSNQPQHF. DNA of the CDR3: TGTGCCAGCAGCGTAGAGCGGTCTAGCAATCAGCCCCAGCATTTT.

The V call is TRBV10-3, the J call TRBJ2-7; D tentatively fits TRBD1 or TRBD2 (5 bases each). CDR3 length: 15 amino acids. Germline CDR1 ENHRY, CDR2 SYGVKD. Trimming pared 0 bases from V and 2 bases from J, leaving 11 bases between. DNA for the CDR3: TGTGCCATCAGTGAGTCGCCGGGGCCGACCTACGAGCAGTACTTC. Its translation is CAISESPGPTYEQYF.

The count of this clone is one. V is TRBV11-2 and J is TRBJ1-6, with D perhaps matching TRBD1 (6 bases). V dropped 8 bases and J dropped 5 bases, with 19 bases sitting between them. The CDR3 is 16 amino acids. Looked up from germline, CDR1 is SGHAT and CDR2 is FQNNGV. CDR3 region: CASLPSGQFNNSPLHF. DNA of the CDR3: TGTGCCAGCCTGCCGAGCGGACAGTTTAATAATTCACCCCTCCACTTT.

The chain joins TRBV6-5 to TRBJ2-7, with D possibly being TRBD2 (6 bases). The ends were cut back, 6 bases at V and 6 bases at J, with 21 bases in the middle. This CDR3 has 15 residues. Germline V gives CDR1 MNHEY, CDR2 SVGAGI. CDR3 region: CASRLGGTSQGEQYF. The CDR3 coding sequence is TGTGCCAGCAGGCTGGGGGGAACCTCGCAGGGCGAGCAGTACTTC.

The chain combines TRBV6-4 with TRBJ2-1, with 10 bases matching TRBD2. Germline V lookup: CDR1 MRHNA, CDR2 SNTAGT. V lost 4 bases and J lost 8; bases outside the gene matches: 5. The length of the CDR3 is 14 residues. CDR3 protein: CASSALAGVDEQFF. The CDR3 DNA reads as TGTGCCAGCAGTGCCCTAGCGGGAGTGGATGAGCAGTTCTTC.

This chain links TRBV5-4 with TRBJ2-7, with 9 bases identical to TRBD2. The CDR3 has 15 amino acids. The V gene's germline CDR1 is SGHNT and CDR2 YYREEE (reference sequence). Trimming cost V 4 bases and J 2 bases; bases outside gene matches: 7. DNA for the CDR3: TGTGCCAGCAGCCCCAGGGGCGGGGGGGCCTACGAGCAGTACTTC. This codes for CASSPRGGGAYEQYF. Complete variable domain (other parts from reference TRBV5-4 and TRBJ2-7): ETGVTQSPTHLIKTRGQQVTLRCSSQSGHNTVSWYQQALGQGPQFIFQYYREEENGRGNFPPRFSGLQFPNYSSELNVNALELDDSALYLCASSPRGGGAYEQYFGPGTRLTVT.

The chain is built from TRBV3-1 (or the pseudogene TRBV3-2) and TRBJ1-6; 8 bases are shared with TRBD1. The CDR3 runs to 14 residues. Trimming took 9 bases from V and 7 from J; bases not matched to a gene: 8. CDR1 and CDR2 (germline): LGHDT, YNNKEL (reference sequence). CDR3 DNA: TGTGCCAGTGGGACAGGACAGGAGAATTCACCCCTCCACTTT. Translation: CASGTGQENSPLHF.

This chain connects TRBV6-4 to TRBJ2-1; 9 nucleotides agree with TRBD2. The length of the CDR3 is 12 residues. Germline CDR1 and CDR2: MRHNA and SNTAGT. V gave up 0 bases and J gave up 15 bases; unmatched junction bases: 3. The CDR3 sequence: CASSDSAGGRFF. The CDR3 DNA is TGTGCCAGCAGTGACTCGGCGGGGGGGCGGTTCTTC.

The CDR3 DNA sequence: TGTGCCTGGAGTGGGGCAACCTACAATGAGCAGTTCTTC. Translating gives CAWSGATYNEQFF. J is TRBJ2-1 and V is TRBV30; D uncertain. CDR1 GTSNPN and CDR2 SVGIG come from the germline V gene (reference sequence). CDR3 length: 13 residues. V was pared by 1 base and J by 2 bases, with 6 bases between.

The chain employs TRBV30 and TRBJ1-6, with D perhaps TRBD1 (5 bases). The V gene's germline CDR1 is GTSNPN and CDR2 SVGIG (reference sequence). The CDR3 consists of 14 residues. V dropped 0 bases and J dropped 7 bases, with 10 bases sitting between them. The CDR3 loop reads CAWSVDTSNSPLHF. In nucleotides, the CDR3 is TGTGCCTGGAGTGTGGACACGAGCAATTCACCCCTCCACTTT.

This chain uses TRBV19 with TRBJ2-5, with D hard to call. Germline V gene lookup returns CDR1 LNHDA and CDR2 SQIVND (reference sequence). V gave up 8 bases and J gave up 4 bases, with 8 bases separating them. This CDR3 is built from 11 residues. The CDR3 spells CASGNGETQYF. For the CDR3, the DNA is TGTGCCAGTGGCAACGGAGAGACCCAGTACTTC.